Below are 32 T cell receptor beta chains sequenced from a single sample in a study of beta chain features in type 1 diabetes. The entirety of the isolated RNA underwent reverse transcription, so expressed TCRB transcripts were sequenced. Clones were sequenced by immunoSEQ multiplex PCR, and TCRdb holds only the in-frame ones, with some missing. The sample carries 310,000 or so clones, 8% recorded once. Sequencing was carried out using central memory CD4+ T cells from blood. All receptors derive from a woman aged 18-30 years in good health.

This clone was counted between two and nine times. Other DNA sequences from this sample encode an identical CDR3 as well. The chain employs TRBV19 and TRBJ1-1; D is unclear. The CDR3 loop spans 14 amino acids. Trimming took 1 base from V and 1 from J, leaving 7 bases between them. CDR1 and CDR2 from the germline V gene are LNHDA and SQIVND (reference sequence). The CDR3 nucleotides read TGTGCCAGTAGTATAGTTGGCGGGAACACTGAAGCTTTCTTT. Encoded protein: CASSIVGGNTEAFF.

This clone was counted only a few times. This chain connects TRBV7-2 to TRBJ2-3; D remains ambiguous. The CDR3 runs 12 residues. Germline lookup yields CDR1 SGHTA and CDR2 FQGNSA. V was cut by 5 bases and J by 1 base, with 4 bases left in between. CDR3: CASSMGTDTQYF. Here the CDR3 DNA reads TGTGCCAGCAGCATGGGCACAGATACGCAGTATTTT.

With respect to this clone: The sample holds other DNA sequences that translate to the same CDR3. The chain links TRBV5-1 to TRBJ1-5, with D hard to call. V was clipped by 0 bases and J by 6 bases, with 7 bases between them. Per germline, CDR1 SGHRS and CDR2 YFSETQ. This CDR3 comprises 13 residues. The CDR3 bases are TGCGCCAGCAGCTTGGATTCAGTTCAGCCCCAGCATTTT. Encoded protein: CASSLDSVQPQHF.

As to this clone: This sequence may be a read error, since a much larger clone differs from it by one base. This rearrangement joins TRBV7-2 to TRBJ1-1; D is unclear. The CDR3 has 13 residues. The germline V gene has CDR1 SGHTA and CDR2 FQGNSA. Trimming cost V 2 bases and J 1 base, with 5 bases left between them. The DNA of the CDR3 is TGTGCCAGCAGCTTAATAGGGAACACTGAAGCTTTCTTT. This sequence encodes CASSLIGNTEAFF.

The CDR3 spells CASSQGAYEQYF. Here the CDR3 DNA reads TGTGCCAGCAGCCAGGGAGCCTACGAGCAGTACTTC. The V gene is TRBV7-2, the J gene TRBJ2-7, with D possibly called TRBD1 or TRBD2 (5 bases each). The V and J ends lost 5 bases and 2 bases respectively, with 7 bases between them. From germline, CDR1 is SGHTA and CDR2 FQGNSA. This CDR3 has 12 amino acids.

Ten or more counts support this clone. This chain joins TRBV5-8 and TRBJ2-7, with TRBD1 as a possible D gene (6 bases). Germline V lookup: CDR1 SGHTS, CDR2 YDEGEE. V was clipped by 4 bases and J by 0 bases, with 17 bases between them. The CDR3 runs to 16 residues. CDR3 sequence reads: CASSRGTGSSSYEQYF. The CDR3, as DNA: TGTGCCAGCAGCCGAGGTACAGGGAGTAGCTCCTACGAGCAGTACTTC. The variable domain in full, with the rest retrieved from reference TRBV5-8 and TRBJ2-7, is EAGVTQSPTHLIKTRGQQATLRCSPISGHTSVYWYQQALGLGLQFLLWYDEGEERNRGNFPPRFSGRQFPNYSSELNVNALELEDSALYLCASSRGTGSSSYEQYFGPGTRLTVT.

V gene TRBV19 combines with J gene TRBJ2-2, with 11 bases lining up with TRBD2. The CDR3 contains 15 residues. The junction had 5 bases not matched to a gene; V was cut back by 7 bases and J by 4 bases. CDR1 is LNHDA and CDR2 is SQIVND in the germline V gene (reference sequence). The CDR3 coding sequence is TGTGCCAGTACACTAGCGGGAGTAAGCACCGGGGAGCTGTTTTTT. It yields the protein CASTLAGVSTGELFF.

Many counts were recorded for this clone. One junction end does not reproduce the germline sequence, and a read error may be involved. The CDR3 region is CASSLIDSLGTQYF. The CDR3 region has the DNA TGTGCCAGCAGTTTAATCGACAGTCTGGGGACCCAGTACTTC. This chain connects TRBV7-3 to TRBJ2-5; TRBD1 is a possible D gene (5 bases). CDR3 length: 14 residues. Looked up from germline, CDR1 is SGHTA and CDR2 is FQGTGA.

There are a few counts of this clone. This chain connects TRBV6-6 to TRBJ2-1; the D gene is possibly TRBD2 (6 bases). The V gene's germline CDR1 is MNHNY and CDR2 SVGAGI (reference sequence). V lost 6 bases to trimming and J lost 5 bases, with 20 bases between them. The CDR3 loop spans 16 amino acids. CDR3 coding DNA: TGTGCCAGCAGATACACGGGACTGGATTCTCACAATGAGCAGTTCTTC. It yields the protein CASRYTGLDSHNEQFF.

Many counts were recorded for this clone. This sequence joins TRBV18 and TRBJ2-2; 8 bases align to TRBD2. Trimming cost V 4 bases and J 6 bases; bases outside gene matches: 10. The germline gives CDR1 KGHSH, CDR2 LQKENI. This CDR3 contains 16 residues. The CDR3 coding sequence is TGTGCCAGCTCACTGGCCGGGACTAGGACTTCCGGGGAGCTGTTTTTT. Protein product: CASSLAGTRTSGELFF.

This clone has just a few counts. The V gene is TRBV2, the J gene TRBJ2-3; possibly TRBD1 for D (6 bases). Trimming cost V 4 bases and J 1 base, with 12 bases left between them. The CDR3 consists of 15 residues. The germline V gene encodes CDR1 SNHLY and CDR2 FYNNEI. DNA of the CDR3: TGTGCCAGCAGTGTACAGGGTTTGGGCACAGATACGCAGTATTTT. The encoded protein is CASSVQGLGTDTQYF. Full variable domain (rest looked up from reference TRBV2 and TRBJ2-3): EPEVTQTPSHQVTQMGQEVILRCVPISNHLYFYWYRQILGQKVEFLVSFYNNEISEKSEIFDDQFSVERPDGSNFTLKIRSTKLEDSAMYFCASSVQGLGTDTQYFGPGTRLTVL.

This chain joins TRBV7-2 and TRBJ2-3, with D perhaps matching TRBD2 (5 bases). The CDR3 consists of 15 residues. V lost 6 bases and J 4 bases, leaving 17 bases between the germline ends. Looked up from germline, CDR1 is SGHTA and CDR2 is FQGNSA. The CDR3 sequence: CASRGTGIAADTQYF. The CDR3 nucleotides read TGTGCCAGCAGGGGTACCGGGATTGCCGCAGATACGCAGTATTTT.

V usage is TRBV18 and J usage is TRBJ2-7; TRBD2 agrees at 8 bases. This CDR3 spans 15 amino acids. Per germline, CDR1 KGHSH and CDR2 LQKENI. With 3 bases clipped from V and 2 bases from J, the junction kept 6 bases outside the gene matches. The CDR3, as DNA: TGTGCCAGCTCACCTTCCCCTAGCGGGCCCTACGAGCAGTACTTC. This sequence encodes CASSPSPSGPYEQYF.

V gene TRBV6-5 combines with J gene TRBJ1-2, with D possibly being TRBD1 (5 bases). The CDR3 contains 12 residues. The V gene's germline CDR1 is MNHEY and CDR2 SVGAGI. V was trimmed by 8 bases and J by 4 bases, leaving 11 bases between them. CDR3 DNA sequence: TGTGCCAGCGGGGCCGAAGGCTATGGCTACACCTTC. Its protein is CASGAEGYGYTF.

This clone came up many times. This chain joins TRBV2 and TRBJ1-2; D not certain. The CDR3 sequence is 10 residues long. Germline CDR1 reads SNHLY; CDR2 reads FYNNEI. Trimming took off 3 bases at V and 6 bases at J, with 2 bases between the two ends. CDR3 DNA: TGTGCCAGCAGTGATAATGGCTACACCTTC. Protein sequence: CASSDNGYTF.

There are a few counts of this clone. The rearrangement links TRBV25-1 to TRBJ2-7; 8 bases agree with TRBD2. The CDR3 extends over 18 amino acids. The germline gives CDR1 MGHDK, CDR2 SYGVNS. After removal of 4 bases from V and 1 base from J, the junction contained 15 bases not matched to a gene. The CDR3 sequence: CASSVAGKQAGDSYEQYF. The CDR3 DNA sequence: TGTGCCAGCAGTGTAGCGGGGAAACAAGCTGGTGATTCCTACGAGCAGTACTTC.

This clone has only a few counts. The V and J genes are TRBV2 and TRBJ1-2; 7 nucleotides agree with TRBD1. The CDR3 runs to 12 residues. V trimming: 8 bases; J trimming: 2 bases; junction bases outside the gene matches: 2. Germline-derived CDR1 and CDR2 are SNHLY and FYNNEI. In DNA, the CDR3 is TGTGCCAGCCGACAGGGAAACTATGGCTACACCTTC. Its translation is CASRQGNYGYTF.

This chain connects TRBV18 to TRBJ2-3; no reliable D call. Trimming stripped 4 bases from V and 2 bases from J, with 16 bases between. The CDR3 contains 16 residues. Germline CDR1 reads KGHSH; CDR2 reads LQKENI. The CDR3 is CASSRVGESSTDTQYF. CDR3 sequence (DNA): TGTGCCAGCTCACGAGTTGGAGAGTCGTCCACAGATACGCAGTATTTT.

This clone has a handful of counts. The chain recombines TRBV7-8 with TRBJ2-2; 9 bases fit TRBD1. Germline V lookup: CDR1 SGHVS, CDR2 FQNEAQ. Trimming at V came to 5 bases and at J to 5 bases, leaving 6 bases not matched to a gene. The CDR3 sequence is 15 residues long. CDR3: CASSPGTGSTGELFF. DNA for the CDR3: TGTGCCAGCAGCCCCGGGACAGGGAGTACCGGGGAGCTGTTTTTT.

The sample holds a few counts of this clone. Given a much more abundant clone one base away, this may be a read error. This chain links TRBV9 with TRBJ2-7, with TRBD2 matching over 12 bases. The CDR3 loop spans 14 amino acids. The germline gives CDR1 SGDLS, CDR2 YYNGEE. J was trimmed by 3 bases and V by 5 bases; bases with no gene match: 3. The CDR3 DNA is TGTGCCAGCAGACCGGGACTAGCGGGCTACGAGCAGTACTTC. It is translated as CASRPGLAGYEQYF.

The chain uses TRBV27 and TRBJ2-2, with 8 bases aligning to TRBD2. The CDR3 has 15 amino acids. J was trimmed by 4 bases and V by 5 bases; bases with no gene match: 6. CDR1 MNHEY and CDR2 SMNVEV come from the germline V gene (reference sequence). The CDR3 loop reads CASSRRLALTGELFF. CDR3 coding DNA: TGTGCCAGCAGTAGGAGACTAGCGCTCACCGGGGAGCTGTTTTTT.

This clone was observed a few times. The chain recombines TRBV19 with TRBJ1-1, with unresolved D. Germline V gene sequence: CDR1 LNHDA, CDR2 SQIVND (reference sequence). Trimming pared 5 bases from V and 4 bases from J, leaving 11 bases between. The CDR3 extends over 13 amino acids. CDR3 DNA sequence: TGTGCCAGTAGTGACCAAATTGGCACTGAAGCTTTCTTT. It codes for CASSDQIGTEAFF.

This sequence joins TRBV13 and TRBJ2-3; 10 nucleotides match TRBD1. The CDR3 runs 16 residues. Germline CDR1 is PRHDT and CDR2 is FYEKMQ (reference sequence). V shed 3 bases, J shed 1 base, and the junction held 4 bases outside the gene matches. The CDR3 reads CASSFFGTGGTDTQYF. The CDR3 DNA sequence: TGTGCCAGCAGCTTCTTCGGGACAGGGGGCACAGATACGCAGTATTTT.

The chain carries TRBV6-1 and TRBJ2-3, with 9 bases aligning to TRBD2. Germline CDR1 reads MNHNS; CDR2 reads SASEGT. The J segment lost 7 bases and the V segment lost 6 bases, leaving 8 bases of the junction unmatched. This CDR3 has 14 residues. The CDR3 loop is CASSPAGGANTQYF. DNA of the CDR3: TGTGCCAGCAGCCCAGCGGGAGGAGCGAATACGCAGTATTTT.

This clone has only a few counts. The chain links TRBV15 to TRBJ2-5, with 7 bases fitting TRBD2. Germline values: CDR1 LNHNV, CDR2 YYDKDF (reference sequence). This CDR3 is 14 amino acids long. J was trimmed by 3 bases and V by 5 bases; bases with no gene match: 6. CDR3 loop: CATSPGLTKETQYF. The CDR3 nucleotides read TGTGCCACCAGCCCGGGACTAACTAAAGAGACCCAGTACTTC. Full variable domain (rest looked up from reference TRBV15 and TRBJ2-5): DAMVIQNPRYQVTQFGKPVTLSCSQTLNHNVMYWYQQKSSQAPKLLFHYYDKDFNNEADTPDNFQSRRPNTSFCFLDIRSPGLGDTAMYLCATSPGLTKETQYFGPGTRLLVL.

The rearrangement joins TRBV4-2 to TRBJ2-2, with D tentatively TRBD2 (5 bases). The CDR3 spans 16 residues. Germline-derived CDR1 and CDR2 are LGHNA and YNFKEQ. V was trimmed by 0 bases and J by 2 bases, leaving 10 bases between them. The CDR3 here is CASSQDVARNTGELFF. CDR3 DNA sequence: TGTGCCAGCAGCCAAGATGTAGCGAGAAACACCGGGGAGCTGTTTTTT.

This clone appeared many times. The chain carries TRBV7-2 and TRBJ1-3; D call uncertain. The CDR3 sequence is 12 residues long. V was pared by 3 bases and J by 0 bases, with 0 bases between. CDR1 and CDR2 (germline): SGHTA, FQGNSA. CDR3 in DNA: TGTGCCAGCAGCTTCTCTGGAAACACCATATATTTT. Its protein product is CASSFSGNTIYF.

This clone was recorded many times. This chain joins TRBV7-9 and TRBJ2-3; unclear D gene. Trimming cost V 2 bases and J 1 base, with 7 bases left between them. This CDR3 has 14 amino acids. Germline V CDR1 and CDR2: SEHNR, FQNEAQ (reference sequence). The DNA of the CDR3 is TGTGCCAGCAGCTTATACGGCGGCACAGATACGCAGTATTTT. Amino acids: CASSLYGGTDTQYF.

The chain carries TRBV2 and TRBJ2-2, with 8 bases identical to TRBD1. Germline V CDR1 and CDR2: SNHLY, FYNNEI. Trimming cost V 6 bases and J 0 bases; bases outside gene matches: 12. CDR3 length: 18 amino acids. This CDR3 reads CASRPVEQGAPNTGELFF. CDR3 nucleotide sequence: TGTGCCAGCAGGCCAGTCGAGCAGGGGGCGCCGAACACCGGGGAGCTGTTTTTT.

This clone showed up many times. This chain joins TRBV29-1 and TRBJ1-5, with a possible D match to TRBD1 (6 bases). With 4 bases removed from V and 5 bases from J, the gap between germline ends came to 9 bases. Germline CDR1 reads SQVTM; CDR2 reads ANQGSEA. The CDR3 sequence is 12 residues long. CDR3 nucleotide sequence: TGCAGCGTTGGGGCAGGGGATCAGCCCCAGCATTTT. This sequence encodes CSVGAGDQPQHF.

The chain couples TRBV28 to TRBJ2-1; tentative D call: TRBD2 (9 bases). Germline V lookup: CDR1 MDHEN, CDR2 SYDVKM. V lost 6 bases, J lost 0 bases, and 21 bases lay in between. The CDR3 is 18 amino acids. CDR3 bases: TGTGCCAGCAGGCGGACAGGGTTTAGCGGGAGCTCCTACAATGAGCAGTTCTTC. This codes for CASRRTGFSGSSYNEQFF.

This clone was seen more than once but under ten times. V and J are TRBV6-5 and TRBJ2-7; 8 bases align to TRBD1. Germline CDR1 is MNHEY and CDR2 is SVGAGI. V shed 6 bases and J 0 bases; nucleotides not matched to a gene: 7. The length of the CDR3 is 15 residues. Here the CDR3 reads CASSNGQGYSYEQYF. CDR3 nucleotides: TGTGCCAGCAGCAACGGACAGGGCTACTCCTACGAGCAGTACTTC.